This T cell receptor (beta chain) is from a study of metastatic and nonmetastatic thyroid tumors. V lost 3 bases to trimming and J lost 5 bases; unmatched junction nucleotides: 7. Germline CDR1 and CDR2: LNHDA and SQIVND (reference sequence). The CDR3 sequence is 15 residues long. All patients were untreated before thyroid surgery. Findings of the study overall: The study reportedly found significantly higher TCR beta diversity in malignant thyroid tumors than benign nodules, in blood and tumor.

This clone was counted ten times or more. Its antigen remains unknown. With MiXCR, TCRdb called clones anew from the PCR reads. The repertoire holds over 20,000 clones, with about 12% as singletons. This chain uses TRBV19 with TRBJ2-7; 10 bases align to TRBD1. Specimen: blood. This TCR came from a female donor with papillary thyroid cancer or a benign thyroid nodule (not recorded which). Some clones in this sample may be carry-over from other donors' samples. The chain's CDR3 is CASSIPTGGKDEQYF. CDR3 nucleotide sequence: TGTGCCAGTAGTATCCCGACAGGGGGCAAGGACGAGCAGTACTTC.